This T cell receptor beta chain emerged from a study of cytomegalovirus exposure and HLA in healthy donors. Study findings and constraints: A reported reduction in N-insertions relative to the 666-donor mean was seen in an Asian-associated ancestry cluster in a later analysis. Most TCR sequences were seen very rarely across donors, but some public TCRs occurred in many. Accurate prediction of HLA-A and HLA-B alleles (for most subjects) was reportedly achieved from TCR beta sequences.

Of note for this clone: Its antigen is as yet unknown.

The germline V and J ends were trimmed by 1 base and 0 bases, with 10 bases remaining between them. The CDR3 consists of 16 residues. Germline loops: CDR1 SGDLS, CDR2 YYNGEE. The PCR contained 60 Vbeta and 13 Jbeta primers. Original methodology: The authors later counted 65 million to 80 million unique TCR beta chains, roughly 10 million of them shared. This table comes from immunoSEQ multiplex PCR, and its TCRdb copy is limited to in-frame clones, with some not included. V and J calls and clone size follow that table, whereas D and trimming were derived from the DNA. Of 150,000 to 200,000 clones listed, roughly 80% are singletons.

The sequencing input was PBMCs. The gene calls are TRBV9 and TRBJ1-4; D uncertain. The receptor comes from a middle-aged man in good health and CMV-seropositive. The CDR3, as DNA: TGTGCCAGCAGCGTAAGCGTCGGATCAACTAATGAAAAACTGTTTTTT. Translation: CASSVSVGSTNEKLFF.